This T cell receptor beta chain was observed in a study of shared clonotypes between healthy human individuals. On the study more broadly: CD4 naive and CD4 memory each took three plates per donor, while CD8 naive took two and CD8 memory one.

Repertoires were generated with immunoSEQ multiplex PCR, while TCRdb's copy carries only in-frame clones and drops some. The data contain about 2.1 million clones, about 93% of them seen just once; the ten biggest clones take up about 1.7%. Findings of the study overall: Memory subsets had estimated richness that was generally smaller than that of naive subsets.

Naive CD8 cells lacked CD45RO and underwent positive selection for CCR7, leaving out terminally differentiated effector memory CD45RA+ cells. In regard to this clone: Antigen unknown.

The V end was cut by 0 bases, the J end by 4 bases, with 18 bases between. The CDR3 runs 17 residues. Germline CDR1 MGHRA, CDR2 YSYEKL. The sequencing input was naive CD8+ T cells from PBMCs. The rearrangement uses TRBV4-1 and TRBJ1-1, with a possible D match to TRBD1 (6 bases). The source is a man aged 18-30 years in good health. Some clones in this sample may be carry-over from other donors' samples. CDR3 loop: CASSQDHRLDRITEAFF. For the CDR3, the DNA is TGCGCCAGCAGCCAAGATCATAGACTGGACAGAATCACTGAAGCTTTCTTT.